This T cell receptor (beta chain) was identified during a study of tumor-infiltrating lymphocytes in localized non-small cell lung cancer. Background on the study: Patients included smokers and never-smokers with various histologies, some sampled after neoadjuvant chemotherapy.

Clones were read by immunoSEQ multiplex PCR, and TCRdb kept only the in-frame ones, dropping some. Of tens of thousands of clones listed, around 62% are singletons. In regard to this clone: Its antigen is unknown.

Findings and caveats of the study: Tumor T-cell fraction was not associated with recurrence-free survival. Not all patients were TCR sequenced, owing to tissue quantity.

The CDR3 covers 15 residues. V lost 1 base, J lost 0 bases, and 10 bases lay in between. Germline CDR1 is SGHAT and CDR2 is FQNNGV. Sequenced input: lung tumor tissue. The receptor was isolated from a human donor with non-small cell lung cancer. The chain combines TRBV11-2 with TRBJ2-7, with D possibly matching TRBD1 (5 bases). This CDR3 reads CASSLGDSSSYEQYF. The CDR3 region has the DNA TGTGCCAGCAGCTTAGGAGACAGCAGCTCCTACGAGCAGTACTTC.